These 5 T cell receptor beta chains originate from one sample sequenced in a study of Ad26.COV2.S vaccination and SARS-CoV-2 variants. Treatment defined: around 19 received Ad26.COV2.S at low or high dose, single or two shots; five or six received placebo; per-sample allocation not given. Samples analyzed were those drawn on day 63 after the first vaccine or placebo injection. Generated by immunoSEQ multiplex PCR, the TCRdb table keeps only in-frame clones and is missing some. The sample has 350,000 to 550,000 clones, roughly 89% seen once. The material was peripheral blood, obtained in a trial of Ad26.COV2.S vaccine versus placebo. Receptor source: a person between 18 and 60 years old who received the Ad26.COV2.S COVID-19 vaccine or a placebo.

The CDR3 is CASSQGTANYGYTF. The CDR3 DNA reads TGTGCCAGCAGCCAAGGGACAGCAAACTATGGCTACACCTTC. The gene calls are TRBV6-5 and TRBJ1-2; 7 nucleotides agree with TRBD1. The V and J ends lost 6 bases and 2 bases, in that order; junction bases with no gene match: 6. CDR3 size: 14 residues. In germline, CDR1 is MNHEY, CDR2 SVGAGI.

This chain joins TRBV14 and TRBJ2-5; tentative D call: TRBD2 (6 bases). V gave up 4 bases and J gave up 4 bases, with 16 bases separating them. This CDR3 is 15 amino acids long. Germline CDR1 and CDR2: SGHDN and FVKESK. CDR3 nucleotide sequence: TGTGCCAGCAGCCTCCTTAGCGCGGGATCAGAGACCCAGTACTTC. This translates into CASSLLSAGSETQYF.

The chain couples TRBV5-1 to TRBJ2-3; 12 nucleotides agree with TRBD2. The CDR3 spans 18 residues. V was pared by 4 bases and J by 4 bases, with 13 bases of the junction left unmatched. Per the germline V gene, CDR1 is SGHRS and CDR2 is YFSETQ. The CDR3 DNA reads TGCGCCAGCAGCACTCCCCTAGCGGGAGGGCCGGTGGCAGATACGCAGTATTTT. Translated, it gives CASSTPLAGGPVADTQYF.

The V call is TRBV5-1, the J call TRBJ2-3, with D tentatively TRBD2 (7 bases). The CDR3 totals 14 residues. The V end lost 0 bases, the J end lost 9 bases, and 14 bases lay between the germline ends. Germline CDR1 and CDR2: SGHRS and YFSETQ. CDR3 sequence: CASSLGGGARTQYF. In DNA, the CDR3 is TGCGCCAGCAGCTTGGGAGGGGGGGCGCGAACGCAGTATTTT.

This clone was recorded only once. The chain is built from TRBV9 and TRBJ2-3, with D unclear. The CDR3 consists of 15 residues. Looked up from germline, CDR1 is SGDLS and CDR2 is YYNGEE. The V gene lost 9 bases and the J gene lost 1 base, with 18 bases spanning the gap. CDR3: CATGRIRNCTDTQYF. CDR3 nucleotide sequence: TGTGCCACCGGTCGAATCCGGAATTGCACAGATACGCAGTATTTT.